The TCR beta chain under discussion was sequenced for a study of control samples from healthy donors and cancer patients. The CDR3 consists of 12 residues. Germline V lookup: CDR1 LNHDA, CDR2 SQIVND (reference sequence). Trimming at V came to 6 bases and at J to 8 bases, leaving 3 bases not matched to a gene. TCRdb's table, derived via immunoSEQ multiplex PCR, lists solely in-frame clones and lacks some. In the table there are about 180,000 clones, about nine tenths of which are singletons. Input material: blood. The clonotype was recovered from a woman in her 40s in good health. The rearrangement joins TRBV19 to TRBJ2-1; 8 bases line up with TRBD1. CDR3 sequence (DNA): TGTGCCAGTAGCCCAGGGGGCCATGAGCAGTTCTTC. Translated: CASSPGGHEQFF.